Below, 26 T cell receptor beta chains from the same sample are listed, as sequenced in a study of T-cell memory formation after mild COVID-19 (dated by TCRdb to about 2021). The protocol used for the library was 5' RACE. TCRdb records Illumina NovaSeq 6000 as the sequencer. TCRdb reprocessed the public reads (quality trimming at Q25 with fastp, clone calling with MiXCR) and kept in-frame beta chains. Rows with one shared CDR3 protein collapse into an entry with the most common genes and DNA. This sample has 250,000 to 350,000 distinct CDR3 sequences in its table, and around 15% of those were observed once. The ten largest clones represent about 23% of the sample. Material: PBMCs or a T cell subset sorted from them (not recorded which). These receptor sequences come from a man aged 18-30 years who had mild COVID-19 (a few samples of this study predate the infection). The sample titles of this study are shuffled in the database, so cell type and time point are left out; the donor was told from shared clones.

The V gene is TRBV9, the J gene TRBJ2-5; no reliable D call. V lost 0 bases, J lost 0 bases, and 12 bases lay in between. The CDR3 loop spans 16 amino acids. Germline loops: CDR1 SGDLS, CDR2 YYNGEE. CDR3 sequence (DNA): TGTGCCAGCAGCGTAGGCGGCCGGGTCTACCAAGAGACCCAGTACTTC. Amino acids: CASSVGGRVYQETQYF.

This clonotype has a count of ten or more. The rearrangement uses TRBV10-3 and TRBJ1-6; 10 bases are a match to TRBD1. Germline trimming cut 6 bases from V and 7 bases from J; bases unmatched to any gene: 15. Germline values: CDR1 ENHRY, CDR2 SYGVKD. The CDR3 has 18 amino acids. The CDR3 DNA reads TGTGCCATCAGGGATACTGACAGGGGGCAGGCCAGGAATTCACCCCTCCACTTT. This gives the protein CAIRDTDRGQARNSPLHF.

The V gene is TRBV30, the J gene TRBJ2-5; TRBD1 matches at 7 bases. This CDR3 has 15 amino acids. Germline loops: CDR1 GTSNPN, CDR2 SVGIG (reference sequence). The ends lost 4 bases at V and 1 base at J; junction bases unmatched: 9. CDR3 sequence: CAWIETRGPQETQYF. For the CDR3, the DNA is TGTGCCTGGATCGAAACGAGGGGGCCCCAAGAGACCCAGTACTTC.

The rearrangement joins TRBV27 to TRBJ1-5; D ambiguous. This CDR3 is built from 12 residues. Trimming shortened V by 4 bases and J by 7 bases, and 8 bases separated the two germline ends. In germline, CDR1 is MNHEY, CDR2 SMNVEV (reference sequence). The CDR3 reads CASSYHGQPQHF. CDR3 nucleotides: TGTGCCAGCAGTTATCATGGCCAGCCCCAGCATTTT.

This clonotype was counted only a few times. V gene TRBV12-3 or TRBV12-4 combines with J gene TRBJ2-3, with D maybe TRBD2 (7 bases). The CDR3 spans 13 residues. The V end lost 4 bases, the J end lost 6 bases, and 11 bases lay between the germline ends. This CDR3 is CASSSGGGDTQYF. Here the CDR3 DNA reads TGTGCCAGCAGTTCGGGGGGCGGGGATACGCAGTATTTT.

The chain recombines TRBV28 with TRBJ1-6; 12 positions match TRBD1. The V and J ends lost 7 bases and 6 bases, in that order; junction bases with no gene match: 4. Germline values: CDR1 MDHEN, CDR2 SYDVKM. The length of the CDR3 is 15 residues. The CDR3 protein is CASKMGQGANSPLHF. The CDR3 region has the DNA TGTGCCAGCAAAATGGGACAGGGGGCTAATTCACCCCTCCACTTT. Full variable domain (outside the CDR3, taken from reference TRBV28 and TRBJ1-6): DVKVTQSSRYLVKRTGEKVFLECVQDMDHENMFWYRQDPGLGLRLIYFSYDVKMKEKGDIPEGYSVSREKKERFSLILESASTNQTSMYLCASKMGQGANSPLHFGNGTRLTVT.

This clonotype has only a few counts. The rearrangement joins TRBV12-3 or TRBV12-4 to TRBJ2-3, with 8 bases fitting TRBD2. CDR3 length: 15 amino acids. V dropped 3 bases and J dropped 2; count of bases not matched to a gene: 4. In DNA form, the CDR3 reads TGTGCCAGCAGTTTTTGGCGGGGGGCCACAGATACGCAGTATTTT. Amino acids: CASSFWRGATDTQYF.

The chain joins TRBV4-1 to TRBJ1-2; no clear D. The V gene's germline CDR1 is MGHRA and CDR2 YSYEKL. The V end lost 4 bases, the J end lost 4 bases, and 22 bases lay between the germline ends. The CDR3 runs 17 residues. CDR3 loop: CASSLAEGSGWGYGYTF. CDR3 in DNA: TGCGCCAGCAGCCTCGCCGAGGGTTCGGGTTGGGGCTATGGCTACACCTTC.

This clonotype was seen a handful of times. The chain links TRBV2 to TRBJ1-5; D call uncertain. V was cut by 7 bases and J by 8 bases, with 12 bases left in between. Germline CDR1 reads SNHLY; CDR2 reads FYNNEI. The length of the CDR3 is 12 residues. As DNA, the CDR3 is TGTGCCAGCAAGGTGGAGGTCGAGCCCCAGCATTTT. It specifies CASKVEVEPQHF.

This clonotype has just a few counts. The J gene is TRBJ2-2, the V gene TRBV12-3 or TRBV12-4; TRBD1 matches 10 bases. The V and J ends lost 5 bases and 7 bases, in that order; junction bases with no gene match: 7. The CDR3 totals 15 residues. CDR3 region: CASSRPGQGIGELFF. The CDR3 nucleotides read TGTGCCAGCAGTCGTCCGGGACAGGGGATCGGGGAGCTGTTTTTT.

The rearrangement links TRBV21-1 to TRBJ2-1; whether TRBD1, the table's D call, matches the DNA was not checked. TRBV21-1 is marked as a pseudogene. The length of the CDR3 is 16 residues. The CDR3 loop reads CASSSIDRQADNEQFF. CDR3 DNA sequence: TGTGCCAGCAGCAGTATAGATCGACAGGCGGACAATGAGCAGTTCTTC.

This chain connects TRBV12-3 or TRBV12-4 to TRBJ1-2; D gene ambiguous. This CDR3 has 12 amino acids. Trimming took off 4 bases at V and 8 bases at J, with 11 bases between the two ends. CDR3 bases: TGTGCCAGCAGTTCCGTATATTGGGGCTACACCTTC. Protein: CASSSVYWGYTF.

The genes are TRBV5-6 and TRBJ2-5, with D tentatively TRBD2 (6 bases). CDR3 length equals 16 residues. Germline CDR1 and CDR2: SGHDT and YYEEEE. With 0 bases removed from V and 1 base from J, the gap between germline ends came to 13 bases. This CDR3 is CASSLVRDGSQETQYF. As DNA, the CDR3 is TGTGCCAGCAGCTTGGTGCGGGACGGAAGCCAAGAGACCCAGTACTTC. The complete variable domain, with remaining parts taken from reference TRBV5-6 and TRBJ2-5, reads DAGVTQSPTHLIKTRGQQVTLRCSPKSGHDTVSWYQQALGQGPQFIFQYYEEEERQRGNFPDRFSGHQFPNYSSELNVNALLLGDSALYLCASSLVRDGSQETQYFGPGTRLLVL.

The chain uses TRBV11-2 and TRBJ2-5; D is possibly TRBD2 (5 bases). Germline CDR1 reads SGHAT; CDR2 reads FQNNGV. The CDR3 covers 15 residues. Trimming removed 4 bases from V and 4 bases from J, with 16 bases in between. CDR3 nucleotides: TGTGCCAGCAGCTCTAGCCCGGGGTCTGGAGAGACCCAGTACTTC. This encodes CASSSSPGSGETQYF.

The V and J genes are TRBV11-2 and TRBJ1-1; no reliable D call. The CDR3 has 14 residues. The germline CDR1 and CDR2 sequences are SGHAT and FQNNGV. The V end was cut by 0 bases, the J end by 10 bases, with 15 bases between. This CDR3 reads CASSLDPRSGGAFF. The CDR3, as DNA: TGTGCCAGCAGCTTAGATCCACGTAGCGGTGGAGCTTTCTTT.

The genes are TRBV12-3 or TRBV12-4 and TRBJ1-1; D is unclear. Trimming left V 1 base short and J 7 bases short, with 10 bases between. The CDR3 consists of 13 residues. CDR3 residues: CASSLGPGSEAFF. The CDR3 DNA follows: TGTGCCAGCAGTTTAGGTCCCGGGAGTGAAGCTTTCTTT.

A few counts support this clonotype. The chain is built from TRBV18 and TRBJ1-4; D not certain. Between the trimmed V and J ends, which lost 6 bases and 7 bases, there was a span of 18 bases. From germline, CDR1 is KGHSH and CDR2 LQKENI. This CDR3 region has 15 residues. CDR3 sequence (DNA): TGTGCCAGCTCCCCCCGCGTCGGGCTTGGTGAAAAACTGTTTTTT. Its protein product is CASSPRVGLGEKLFF.

Concerning this clonotype itself: Just one base apart from a much larger clone, this may be a read error. This sequence joins TRBV4-2 and TRBJ2-6; D unresolved. The germline CDR1 and CDR2 sequences are LGHNA and YNFKEQ. This CDR3 spans 16 amino acids. Trimming shortened V by 0 bases and J by 3 bases, and 9 bases separated the two germline ends. The CDR3 region has the DNA TGTGCCAGCAGCCAAGAAGGCGGCGGTGGGGCCAACGTCCTGACTTTC. Amino acid sequence: CASSQEGGGGANVLTF.

The genes are TRBV7-3 and TRBJ2-3; the D gene is possibly TRBD2 (7 bases). The CDR3 contains 15 residues. Trimming pared 2 bases from V and 7 bases from J, leaving 16 bases between. Germline values: CDR1 SGHTA, CDR2 FQGTGA. In DNA form, the CDR3 reads TGTGCCAGCAGCTTAGTGGCGGGGGCAGCCTATACGCAGTATTTT. The encoded protein is CASSLVAGAAYTQYF.

Ten or more counts support this clonotype. The V call is TRBV3-1, the J call TRBJ2-5; 9 bases line up with TRBD2. Germline CDR1 LGHDT, CDR2 YNNKEL (reference sequence). The CDR3 spans 15 residues. V trimming: 7 bases; J trimming: 0 bases; junction bases outside the gene matches: 6. The CDR3 loop reads CASTLTSGNQETQYF. For the CDR3, the DNA is TGTGCCAGCACCCTGACTAGCGGTAACCAAGAGACCCAGTACTTC.

V is TRBV24-1 and J is TRBJ1-2, with unresolved D. The CDR3 loop spans 13 amino acids. Trimming cost V 3 bases and J 7 bases, with 11 bases left between them. CDR1 KGHDR and CDR2 SFDVKD come from the germline V gene. The CDR3 spells CATSDVGFGGYTF. Written as DNA, the CDR3 is TGTGCCACCAGTGATGTGGGGTTCGGTGGCTACACCTTC.

This clonotype was recorded at least ten times. The chain links TRBV6-5 to TRBJ2-3, with 13 bases fitting TRBD2. The CDR3 extends over 15 amino acids. Losses at the gene ends were 6 bases for V and 4 bases for J; bases not matched to a gene: 4. CDR1 and CDR2 from the germline V gene are MNHEY and SVGAGI. For the CDR3, the DNA is TGTGCCAGCAGGGTACTAGCGGGGGGGCCAGATACGCAGTATTTT. Protein: CASRVLAGGPDTQYF.

This chain joins TRBV7-9 and TRBJ2-5; unclear D gene. The germline gives CDR1 SEHNR, CDR2 FQNEAQ (reference sequence). V lost 0 bases to trimming and J lost 4 bases, with 9 bases between them. The CDR3 has 14 residues. The CDR3 bases are TGTGCCAGCAGCTTAGCGCTACCAGCAGAGACCCAGTACTTC. It encodes CASSLALPAETQYF.

The chain combines TRBV11-2 with TRBJ2-7, with 9 bases lining up with TRBD2. Germline V gives CDR1 SGHAT, CDR2 FQNNGV. The CDR3 totals 15 residues. Germline trimming cut 2 bases from V and 2 bases from J; bases unmatched to any gene: 4. The CDR3 is CASSLLSGGPYEQYF. Written as DNA, the CDR3 is TGTGCCAGCAGCTTATTGAGCGGGGGGCCCTACGAGCAGTACTTC. Combining the CDR3 with reference TRBV11-2 and TRBJ2-7 gives the whole variable domain EAGVAQSPRYKIIEKRQSVAFWCNPISGHATLYWYQQILGQGPKLLIQFQNNGVVDDSQLPKDRFSAERLKGVDSTLKIQPAKLEDSAVYLCASSLLSGGPYEQYFGPGTRLTVT.

This clonotype was seen only a few times. This chain connects TRBV12-3 or TRBV12-4 to TRBJ2-1; TRBD2 is a possible D gene (5 bases). Trimming took 4 bases from V and 9 from J, leaving 13 bases between them. This CDR3 has 13 residues. The CDR3 DNA reads TGTGCCAGCAGTTACGCGGGTTCGGGTGAGCAGTTCTTC. It yields the protein CASSYAGSGEQFF.

V usage is TRBV12-3 or TRBV12-4 and J usage is TRBJ2-7; TRBD2 matches 13 bases. V trimming: 8 bases; J trimming: 2 bases; junction bases outside the gene matches: 3. The CDR3 is made up of 14 amino acids. The CDR3 DNA is TGTGCCAGCGCCACTAGCGGGGGGGCCTACGAGCAGTACTTC. Translation: CASATSGGAYEQYF.